These 18 T cell receptor beta chains came from one sample sequenced in a study of T cell changes during pregnancy in multiple sclerosis. Repertoires were generated with immunoSEQ multiplex PCR, while TCRdb's copy carries only in-frame clones and drops some. The table lists about 20,000 clones, 88% of them singletons. Material: CD8+ T cells from peripheral blood mononuclear cells, obtained in the third trimester of pregnancy. The receptors were gathered from a female donor in good health, enrolled as a control in a pregnancy study.

J is TRBJ2-1 and V is TRBV29-1; 9 bases are a match to TRBD2. With V trimmed by 4 bases and J by 4 bases, 5 bases remained unmatched. The germline CDR1 and CDR2 sequences are SQVTM and ANQGSEA. CDR3 length: 14 amino acids. The CDR3 loop is CSVGSAGGYNEQFF. In DNA form, the CDR3 reads TGCAGCGTTGGTTCGGCGGGAGGGTACAATGAGCAGTTCTTC.

V usage is TRBV30 and J usage is TRBJ2-5, with 11 positions matching TRBD2. V was pared by 0 bases and J by 5 bases, with 2 bases of the junction left unmatched. This CDR3 is built from 14 residues. The germline gives CDR1 GTSNPN, CDR2 SVGIG (reference sequence). The CDR3 spells CAWSVLAGVETQYF. The DNA for the CDR3 is TGTGCCTGGAGTGTACTAGCGGGAGTCGAGACCCAGTACTTC.

This clone was observed a single time. This sequence joins TRBV11-2 and TRBJ2-5, with 12 bases aligning to TRBD2. Trimming at V came to 4 bases and at J to 5 bases, leaving 8 bases not matched to a gene. Germline V gene data show CDR1 as SGHAT and CDR2 as FQNNGV. CDR3 length equals 16 residues. As DNA, the CDR3 is TGTGCCAGCAGCTCCAATCTAGCGGGGGGGTCGGAGACCCAGTACTTC. Translation gives CASSSNLAGGSETQYF.

This clone was counted only a few times. V gene TRBV28 combines with J gene TRBJ1-1, with 8 bases fitting TRBD1. This CDR3 has 13 residues. The junction had 7 bases not matched to a gene; V was cut back by 10 bases and J by 3 bases. Germline V CDR1 and CDR2: MDHEN, SYDVKM. CDR3 DNA: TGTGCCACTCGACAGGGGTGGGACACTGAAGCTTTCTTT. Its protein is CATRQGWDTEAFF. Variable domain in full (rest from reference TRBV28 and TRBJ1-1): DVKVTQSSRYLVKRTGEKVFLECVQDMDHENMFWYRQDPGLGLRLIYFSYDVKMKEKGDIPEGYSVSREKKERFSLILESASTNQTSMYLCATRQGWDTEAFFGQGTRLTVV.

The chain uses TRBV28 and TRBJ2-3; 8 bases line up with TRBD2. This CDR3 has 16 amino acids. The germline V gene encodes CDR1 MDHEN and CDR2 SYDVKM. V gave up 5 bases and J gave up 0 bases; unmatched junction bases: 7. CDR3 in DNA: TGTGCCAGCAGTCTCTTACTAGCGGTTAGCACAGATACGCAGTATTTT. Residues: CASSLLLAVSTDTQYF.

The J gene is TRBJ2-3, the V gene TRBV12-5; 11 bases line up with TRBD2. Trimming removed 1 base from V and 7 bases from J; junction bases left unmatched: 13. From germline, CDR1 is LGHNT and CDR2 FRNRAP. The CDR3 is 18 residues long. The CDR3 region is CASGLGQAATSGANTQYF. The DNA of the CDR3 is TGTGCTAGTGGTTTGGGGCAAGCCGCGACTAGCGGGGCGAATACGCAGTATTTT.

J is TRBJ2-5 and V is TRBV4-2, with D possibly TRBD1 on 5 matching bases. V gave up 4 bases and J gave up 5 bases, with 17 bases separating them. The CDR3 spans 15 residues. Germline-derived CDR1 and CDR2 are LGHNA and YNFKEQ. The CDR3 loop reads CASSPRARELETQYF. CDR3 DNA: TGTGCCAGCAGCCCCCGGGCCAGGGAATTGGAGACCCAGTACTTC.

The gene calls are TRBV11-2 and TRBJ1-2; no clear D. With 3 bases removed from V and 2 bases from J, the gap between germline ends came to 10 bases. The CDR3 has 14 amino acids. Germline V gene data show CDR1 as SGHAT and CDR2 as FQNNGV. This chain's CDR3 is CASSFSRNNYGYTF. The CDR3 DNA reads as TGTGCCAGCAGCTTCAGCAGGAACAACTATGGCTACACCTTC.

V gene TRBV9 combines with J gene TRBJ2-7; 7 bases agree with TRBD1. The length of the CDR3 is 15 residues. Trimming at V came to 3 bases and at J to 2 bases, leaving 8 bases not matched to a gene. Germline CDR1 SGDLS, CDR2 YYNGEE. The CDR3 sequence: CASSDGGQATYEQYF. The CDR3 DNA reads TGTGCCAGCAGCGACGGCGGACAGGCCACCTACGAGCAGTACTTC.

This rearrangement joins TRBV6-1 to TRBJ2-5; 12 nucleotides agree with TRBD2. The CDR3 consists of 18 residues. The V gene's germline CDR1 is MNHNS and CDR2 SASEGT. The trim removed 4 bases at V and 2 bases at J, leaving 11 bases unmatched. CDR3 protein: CASSAGRTSGAAQETQYF. Written as DNA, the CDR3 is TGTGCCAGCAGTGCTGGTCGGACTAGCGGGGCCGCTCAAGAGACCCAGTACTTC.

The J gene is TRBJ2-7, the V gene TRBV19; the match to TRBD1 covers 9 bases. The CDR3 totals 14 residues. The ends lost 6 bases at V and 5 bases at J; junction bases unmatched: 8. The germline V gene has CDR1 LNHDA and CDR2 SQIVND (reference sequence). The CDR3 nucleotides read TGTGCCAGTAGCATACAGGGGGCTCGTCACGAGCAGTACTTC. Its protein is CASSIQGARHEQYF.

The chain is built from TRBV30 and TRBJ2-5; D is perhaps TRBD2 (5 bases). The V gene lost 2 bases and the J gene lost 3 bases, with 10 bases spanning the gap. This CDR3 is built from 13 residues. Germline V gene data show CDR1 as GTSNPN and CDR2 as SVGIG (reference sequence). The CDR3 protein is CAWSLTNKETQYF. The CDR3 nucleotides are TGTGCCTGGAGTTTGACTAACAAAGAGACCCAGTACTTC.

This clone appeared a single time. V is TRBV30 and J is TRBJ2-2, with TRBD1 matching over 7 bases. The CDR3 length is 15 residues. Trimming cost V 2 bases and J 4 bases; bases outside gene matches: 7. Germline CDR1 GTSNPN, CDR2 SVGIG (reference sequence). The chain's CDR3 is CAWSNRGLITGELFF. The DNA for the CDR3 is TGTGCCTGGAGTAATAGGGGGCTTATCACCGGGGAGCTGTTTTTT.

J is TRBJ1-1 and V is TRBV2; D unresolved. CDR1 SNHLY and CDR2 FYNNEI come from the germline V gene. V lost 4 bases to trimming and J lost 0 bases, with 9 bases between them. The CDR3 loop spans 14 amino acids. CDR3 in DNA: TGTGCCAGCAGTGCACCAGTATTGAACACTGAAGCTTTCTTT. Amino acid sequence: CASSAPVLNTEAFF.

By share, this clone ranks as medium-sized (0.01 to 0.1%). The chain links TRBV2 to TRBJ2-7; TRBD2 is a possible D gene (7 bases). Trimming pared 10 bases from V and 4 bases from J, leaving 11 bases between. This CDR3 is 11 amino acids long. CDR1 is SNHLY, CDR2 FYNNEI, per germline. This CDR3 is CAKGGGYEQYF. The CDR3 DNA sequence: TGTGCCAAAGGGGGGGGTTACGAGCAGTACTTC.

The genes are TRBV10-1 and TRBJ1-1; D is ambiguous. Per the germline V gene, CDR1 is WNHNN and CDR2 is SYGVQD (reference sequence). With 4 bases removed from V and 0 bases from J, the gap between germline ends came to 6 bases. This CDR3 has 13 amino acids. This CDR3 is CASSGRVNTEAFF. In DNA, the CDR3 is TGCGCCAGCAGTGGGCGGGTGAACACTGAAGCTTTCTTT.

The table lists this clone with a count of one. This chain joins TRBV7-3 and TRBJ2-3; 12 bases are shared with TRBD2. The CDR3 totals 17 residues. The junction had 9 bases not matched to a gene; V was cut back by 6 bases and J by 2 bases. CDR1 is SGHTA, CDR2 FQGTGA, per germline. The CDR3 is CASRPGLAGFDTDTQYF. Here the CDR3 DNA reads TGTGCCAGCAGACCGGGACTAGCGGGTTTTGACACAGATACGCAGTATTTT.

The chain carries TRBV28 and TRBJ2-3; 12 bases are a match to TRBD1. The CDR3 runs 15 residues. Germline CDR1 reads MDHEN; CDR2 reads SYDVKM. The V and J ends lost 5 bases and 13 bases, in that order; junction bases with no gene match: 13. The CDR3 sequence is CASSGSGQGAHIEYF. The CDR3 region has the DNA TGTGCCAGCAGTGGATCGGGACAGGGGGCGCATATAGAGTATTTT.